This TCR beta chain is from a study of blood T cell repertoires in COVID-19. Turning to the study itself: Sites in the United States, Italy and Spain provided acute and convalescent COVID-19 samples. The cDNA or gDNA used as material had been derived from T cells, B-cell-depleted T cells, or PBMCs.

Looked up from germline, CDR1 is KGHDR and CDR2 is SFDVKD. Deletions cut 5 bases from V and 7 bases from J, with 14 bases between. The CDR3 has 14 residues. A Seattle source enrolled patients during active infection and followed them longitudinally. In the original analysis: Estimated nucleated cell counts came from reference gene primer amplification. Measured with immunoSEQ multiplex PCR; TCRdb has only the in-frame clones, and not every one. V, J and clone size derive from that table, while D and trimming were established from the DNA sequence. The data hold about 310,000 clones, with around 87% observed a single time.

The clonotype originates from a woman aged 40 to 55 with COVID-19, enrolled during active disease. V gene TRBV24-1 combines with J gene TRBJ1-5; the D is unclear. Material: peripheral blood. The CDR3 DNA reads as TGTGCCACCAGTGCGGCGTCCAGCGGGCAGCCCCAGCATTTT. Translated: CATSAASSGQPQHF.